Listed below are T cell receptor beta chains from one sample, sequenced in a study of blood T cells in healthy people across ages. MiXCR, applied by TCRdb to the 5' RACE reads, yields one record per CDR3 protein. The table includes just under 750,000 distinct CDR3 sequences, approximately 22% detected once. Source material: blood. These receptors were taken from a man between 65 and 85 years old in good health. The CDR3 runs from the conserved cysteine through the conserved F or W. The D gene is left open where the match is weak. Size values are once, few and many counts, or a class for expanded clones, and some rows have none.

V,D,J,size,DNA,CDR3
TRBV25-1,.,TRBJ2-1,.,TGTGCCAGCAGTGATTATATCCGCTCCTACAATGAGCAGTTCTTC,CASSDYIRSYNEQFF
TRBV20-1,TRBD2,TRBJ2-5,.,TGCAGTGCTTCACCGACTAGCGGGAGTGGAAATGAGAAGTTCTTC,CSASPTSGSGNEKFF
TRBV20-1,TRBD2,TRBJ2-5,few,TGCAGTGCCCTCTGGACTAGCCAAGAGACCCAGTACTTC,CSALWTSQETQYF
TRBV6-1,TRBD1,TRBJ2-2,.,TGTGCCAGCACCGACTTCGGGACAGGGGGCACCGGGGAGCTGTTTTTT,CASTDFGTGGTGELFF
TRBV29-1,.,TRBJ1-1,.,TGCAGCGTTATTACAGGAATGAACACTGGAGCTTTCTTT,CSVITGMNTGAFF
TRBV7-9,.,TRBJ1-5,.,TGTGCCAGCATTCCGGGCGGGGATCAGCCCCAGCATTTT,CASIPGGDQPQHF
TRBV5-4,.,TRBJ2-3,.,TGTGCCAGCAGCTTGGGGTCCCCCGATACGCAGTATTTT,CASSLGSPDTQYF
TRBV2,TRBD2,TRBJ2-3,few,TGTGCCAGCAGTTCAGCGGGGGGGCCTAGAGATACGCAGTATTTT,CASSSAGGPRDTQYF
TRBV12-3/TRBV12-4,TRBD2,TRBJ2-1,many,TGTGCCAGCAGCCTAGCGGGAGCGACCTACAATGAGCAGTTCTTC,CASSLAGATYNEQFF
TRBV24-1,.,TRBJ1-2,few,TGTGCCACCAGTTTAGGAGGGTCTGGCTACACCTTC,CATSLGGSGYTF
TRBV19,TRBD2,TRBJ2-4,few,TGTGCCAGTAGCACTAGCGGGAGACCCTGGGAAAACATTCAGTACTTC,CASSTSGRPWENIQYF
TRBV11-2,TRBD2,TRBJ2-1,few,TGTGCCAGCAGCTTAGGTCTTGGCGGGGGGGTCAATGAGCAGTTCTTC,CASSLGLGGGVNEQFF
TRBV20-1,TRBD2,TRBJ2-1,few,TGCAGTGCTGCCCCCCAGCGGGGGAGGAATGAGCAGTTCTTC,CSAAPQRGRNEQFF
TRBV20-1,TRBD1,TRBJ2-5,few,TGCAGTGCTAGAGATCTCGGGACAGGGTTTTTTGGACAGGGTTTTTTCCCCCACACCCAGTACTTC,CSARDLGTGFFGQGFFPHTQYF
TRBV27,.,TRBJ1-2,.,TGTGCCAGCAGTTTATCACAGACCAGCGTTAACTATGGCTACACCTTC,CASSLSQTSVNYGYTF
TRBV29-1,.,TRBJ2-5,.,TGCAGCGTTGAAGAGACACGGAGGGAGACCCAGTACTTC,CSVEETRRETQYF
TRBV12-3/TRBV12-4,TRBD2,TRBJ2-3,.,TGTGCCAGCAGCTCCCGGCGGGGGGGCACAGATACGCAGTATTTT,CASSSRRGGTDTQYF
TRBV4-1,TRBD1,TRBJ2-1,few,TGCGCCAGCAGCCAACCACCGGGACAGGGGTTATACAATGAGCAGTTCTTC,CASSQPPGQGLYNEQFF
TRBV12-5,TRBD2,TRBJ2-1,.,TGTGCTAGTGGTTTGCCACAACCGGGACTAGCGGACAATGAGCAGTTCTTC,CASGLPQPGLADNEQFF
TRBV7-8,.,TRBJ1-3,.,TGTGCCAGCAGCAGGGGACAAACTGGAAACACCATATATTTT,CASSRGQTGNTIYF
TRBV5-5,TRBD1,TRBJ2-6,.,TGTGCCAGCAGCTCAGGGACAGGGGTCTCTGGGGCCAACGTCCTGACTTTC,CASSSGTGVSGANVLTF
TRBV28,.,TRBJ1-2,.,TGTGCCAGCAGTTTTGCAGGCCTAGAGTTCTATGGCTACACCTTC,CASSFAGLEFYGYTF
TRBV11-3,TRBD2,TRBJ2-3,.,TGTGCCAGCAGCTTAGTACTAGCGGGAGCGGCTACGCAGTATTTT,CASSLVLAGAATQYF
TRBV20-1,TRBD1,TRBJ2-2,.,TGCAGTGCTTCTCGGACAGGGTTTACCGGGGAGCTGTTTTTT,CSASRTGFTGELFF
TRBV20-1,TRBD1,TRBJ2-2,many,TGCAGTGCTGCCCAGGGGGTCCTCACCGGGGAGCTGTTTTTT,CSAAQGVLTGELFF
TRBV20-1,.,TRBJ2-3,.,TGCAGTGCGCTCACGCTAGCGAAGGATACGCAGTATTTT,CSALTLAKDTQYF
TRBV4-3,.,TRBJ2-1,few,TGCGCCAGCAGCCCTACCGCGGAGGGGATTGAGCAGTTCTTC,CASSPTAEGIEQFF
TRBV13,TRBD2,TRBJ2-1,few,TGTGCCAGCAGCTTCCTATCCAGCGGGGCGTGGTTCTTC,CASSFLSSGAWFF
TRBV20-1,.,TRBJ2-1,few,TGCAGTGCTAGAATCGGTGTGGGAGCCTATCCCAGAGAGCAGTTCTTC,CSARIGVGAYPREQFF
TRBV9,.,TRBJ2-7,few,TGTGCCAGCAGCGTCCAGACTGGGGCGCAGTACTTC,CASSVQTGAQYF
TRBV10-3,TRBD2,TRBJ2-3,many,TGTGCCATCAGTGGTCTAGCGGGGGGAGTGGATACGCAGTATTTT,CAISGLAGGVDTQYF
TRBV29-1,TRBD1,TRBJ2-7,.,TGCAGCGTTGAAGCGAACAGGGGATACGAGCAGTACTTC,CSVEANRGYEQYF
TRBV4-1,TRBD2,TRBJ2-3,few,TGCGCCAGCAGCCTCCAAGCGGGAGCCACAGATACGCAGTATTTT,CASSLQAGATDTQYF
TRBV7-2,.,TRBJ2-2,.,TGTGCCAGCAGCGCCCGACTAGGAAACACCGGGGAGCTGTTTTTT,CASSARLGNTGELFF
TRBV7-2,.,TRBJ2-3,.,TGTGCCAGCAGCTTAGGCGGTACACCCACAGATACGCAGTATTTT,CASSLGGTPTDTQYF
TRBV5-6,.,TRBJ1-2,few,TGTGCCAGCAGCCATGACACCTACTACCTCTATGGCTACACCTTC,CASSHDTYYLYGYTF
TRBV2,.,TRBJ2-1,.,TGTGTCAGCAGTGATAGGGTTTCCTACAACGAGCAGTTCTTC,CVSSDRVSYNEQFF
TRBV7-9,.,TRBJ2-1,.,TGTGCCAGCAGCTCGGCGGATTCCTACAATGAGCAGTTCTTC,CASSSADSYNEQFF
TRBV20-1,.,TRBJ1-6,.,TGCAGTGCTAGAGATGGGGAGGTGGAGGATAATTCACCCCTCCACTTT,CSARDGEVEDNSPLHF
TRBV7-9,.,TRBJ1-2,.,TGTGCCAGCAGCTTAGCTGGCGAGTCTGGCTACACCTTC,CASSLAGESGYTF
TRBV6-7,.,TRBJ2-7,few,TGTGCCAGCAGTTACTCGAATTTCGGGGGGCCGTCCGAGCAGTACTTC,CASSYSNFGGPSEQYF
TRBV28,.,TRBJ2-1,few,TGTGCCAGCAGTTTATCCCCCCCGATAACACGTAGCTCCTACAATGAGCAGTTCTTC,CASSLSPPITRSSYNEQFF
TRBV7-9,.,TRBJ1-1,few,TGTGCCAGCAGCTTATATTACACTGAAGCTTTCTTT,CASSLYYTEAFF
TRBV13,.,TRBJ1-2,.,TGTGCCAGCAGTCAAATTTCCAGGGGCGCGGACTATGGCTACACCTTC,CASSQISRGADYGYTF
TRBV20-1,TRBD2,TRBJ2-4,.,TGCAGTGCTACCGACCCACTAGCGGGGGGCATTAGCAAGGAAAACATTCAGTACTTC,CSATDPLAGGISKENIQYF
TRBV5-1,.,TRBJ1-1,few,TGCGCCAGCAGCTCGGACCCTGGGAACACTGAAGCTTTCTTT,CASSSDPGNTEAFF
TRBV27,.,TRBJ2-7,few,TGTGCCAGCACTCCCCGGCCCCTGAGCTCCTACGAGCAGTACTTC,CASTPRPLSSYEQYF
TRBV19,.,TRBJ2-5,few,TGTGCCAGTAGTGTCGTCCAGAGGGAGACCCAGTACTTC,CASSVVQRETQYF
TRBV5-1,TRBD2,TRBJ2-7,.,TGCGCCAGCAGCCCTAGAGGAAGCGGGGGGGGATACGAGCAGTACTTC,CASSPRGSGGGYEQYF
TRBV2,.,TRBJ1-1,once,TGTGCCAGCAGTGATCGGACTAGCACTGAAGCTTTCTTT,CASSDRTSTEAFF
TRBV11-3,TRBD2,TRBJ2-3,.,TGTGCCAGCAGCTTAGTAGGGCCTAGCGGCTACACAGATGCGCAGTATTTT,CASSLVGPSGYTDAQYF
TRBV4-1,.,TRBJ1-1,few,TGCGCCAGCAGCCTACAGGACGATAACACTGAAGCTTTCTTT,CASSLQDDNTEAFF
TRBV20-1,.,TRBJ2-2,few,TGCAGTGCTAGAGTGGGGCTTAGCACCGGGGAGCTGTTTTTT,CSARVGLSTGELFF
TRBV5-1,TRBD1,TRBJ2-7,.,TGCGCCAGCAGCCTAATCTTTACCAGGGGGAGTGGCTCCTACGAGCAGTACTTC,CASSLIFTRGSGSYEQYF
TRBV5-1,.,TRBJ2-2,few,TGCGCCAGCAGCTTGGACACAGGGCCCGGGGAGCTGTTTTTT,CASSLDTGPGELFF
TRBV9,TRBD2,TRBJ2-1,.,TGTGCCAGCAGCCCTCGGACTAGCGGGACCTACAATGAGCAGTTCTTC,CASSPRTSGTYNEQFF
TRBV7-2,.,TRBJ1-5,.,TGTGCCAGCAGCTTTAAATCAGGTGCGAATCAGCCCCAGCATTTT,CASSFKSGANQPQHF
TRBV6-2/TRBV6-3,.,TRBJ2-3,few,TGTGCCAGCAGCCTAACCCCGGACAGCAGGGATACGCAGTATTTT,CASSLTPDSRDTQYF
TRBV5-1,.,TRBJ2-1,.,TGCGCCAGCAGCCTCTTACGGAACAATAAGCAGTTCTTC,CASSLLRNNKQFF